This TCR beta chain comes out of a study of blood T cell repertoires in COVID-19. Study-wide context: Sites across the United States, Italy and Spain contributed samples from acute and convalescent COVID-19. The analysed material was cDNA or gDNA that came from T cells, B-cell-depleted T cells, or PBMCs.

The count of this clone is one. J was trimmed by 5 bases and V by 1 base; bases with no gene match: 2. In germline, CDR1 is GTSNPN, CDR2 SVGIG (reference sequence). The CDR3 has 13 amino acids. Authors' analysis steps: Cell counts per sample came from amplifying reference gene primers. Only in-frame clones appear in the TCRdb table, and some are missing; sequencing was by immunoSEQ multiplex PCR. That table furnishes V, J and clone size, whereas the DNA furnished D and trimming. Of approximately 300,000 clones listed, more than 80% are singletons. Patients at the Seattle site were enrolled during active infection and followed longitudinally.

The rearrangement links TRBV30 to TRBJ1-1; 9 bases align to TRBD1. Specimen: peripheral blood. This receptor was identified in a woman aged 30 to 39 with COVID-19, enrolled during active disease. CDR3 amino acids: CAWSGDRGTEAFF. CDR3 sequence (DNA): TGTGCCTGGAGTGGCGACAGGGGGACTGAAGCTTTCTTT.